Following are 30 T cell receptor beta chains from one sample sequenced in a study of memory B cells and T cells in multiple sclerosis. This table comes from immunoSEQ multiplex PCR, and its TCRdb copy is limited to in-frame clones, with some not included. The sample yields several thousand clones, about 60% seen once. The sample taken for sequencing was memory (CD45RO+) CD8+ T cells from blood. The receptors here all came from a human donor with multiple sclerosis.

The rearrangement links TRBV9 to TRBJ1-6; no firm D call. CDR1 SGDLS and CDR2 YYNGEE come from the germline V gene. Trimming stripped 3 bases from V and 12 bases from J, with 7 bases between. There are 11 residues in the CDR3. The CDR3 nucleotides read TGTGCCAGCAGCGGCAGCGGACCCCTCCACTTT. Translating gives CASSGSGPLHF.

The chain links TRBV4-1 to TRBJ1-6; D unresolved. The CDR3 consists of 16 residues. V lost 0 bases and J 4 bases, leaving 10 bases between the germline ends. CDR1 is MGHRA, CDR2 YSYEKL, per germline. Written as DNA, the CDR3 is TGCGCCAGCAGCCAAGAACTCGGCAGGTATAATTCACCCCTCCACTTT. Translation: CASSQELGRYNSPLHF.

This clone is labeled as large. The chain uses TRBV28 and TRBJ2-3; 7 nucleotides align to TRBD2. Germline lookup yields CDR1 MDHEN and CDR2 SYDVKM. Unmatched junction bases numbered 8, after V lost 5 bases and J lost 0 bases. CDR3 size: 16 residues. In nucleotides, the CDR3 is TGTGCCAGCAGTCAGGTCGGGAGGACTAGCACAGATACGCAGTATTTT. This encodes CASSQVGRTSTDTQYF.

There are a few counts of this clone. V gene TRBV4-1 combines with J gene TRBJ1-1, with 9 bases aligning to TRBD1. The ends lost 2 bases at V and 1 base at J; junction bases unmatched: 8. Germline lookup yields CDR1 MGHRA and CDR2 YSYEKL. CDR3 length equals 17 residues. This CDR3 is CASSQPGQGLQNTEAFF. CDR3 sequence (DNA): TGCGCCAGCAGCCAACCGGGACAGGGATTACAGAACACTGAAGCTTTCTTT.

The sample holds a few counts of this clone. V and J are TRBV4-2 and TRBJ1-1, with a tentative D call TRBD1 (6 bases). Germline CDR1 is LGHNA and CDR2 is YNFKEQ. V lost 1 base, J lost 5 bases, and 14 bases lay in between. The CDR3 is made up of 15 amino acids. The CDR3 is CASSQGPGTGTEAFF. The CDR3 DNA reads as TGTGCCAGCAGCCAAGGCCCGGGAACAGGGACTGAAGCTTTCTTT.

V usage is TRBV7-3 and J usage is TRBJ2-2; no definite D call. This CDR3 is built from 13 residues. The V gene lost 3 bases and the J gene lost 8 bases, with 10 bases spanning the gap. Germline assignment: CDR1 SGHTA and CDR2 FQGTGA. Here the CDR3 DNA reads TGTGCCAGCAGCTTCAGAGGATCGGGGGAGCTGTTTTTT. Residues: CASSFRGSGELFF.

J is TRBJ1-5 and V is TRBV6-5; possible D gene TRBD1, 6 bases. The CDR3 is 15 amino acids. Trimming cost V 0 bases and J 4 bases, with 10 bases left between them. Germline-derived CDR1 and CDR2 are MNHEY and SVGAGI. CDR3 in DNA: TGTGCCAGCAGTTACTCGCAGGGGATAAATCAGCCCCAGCATTTT. It yields the protein CASSYSQGINQPQHF.

The chain has TRBV10-2 and TRBJ2-5, with no clear D. The CDR3 sequence is 13 residues long. Deletions cut 6 bases from V and 2 bases from J, with 10 bases between. Germline V gene lookup returns CDR1 WSHSY and CDR2 SAAADI. The CDR3 sequence: CASSEVRQETQYF. The DNA of the CDR3 is TGCGCCAGCAGCGAAGTACGGCAAGAGACCCAGTACTTC.

The chain carries TRBV5-5 and TRBJ2-1; no reliable D call. CDR3 length equals 15 residues. Trimming removed 0 bases at V and 0 bases at J, with 7 bases between. Germline V gene sequence: CDR1 SGHKS, CDR2 YYEKEE (reference sequence). The CDR3 coding sequence is TGTGCCAGCAGCTTGGCTGCTAGCTCCTACAATGAGCAGTTCTTC. This sequence encodes CASSLAASSYNEQFF.

By its share, this clone is medium-sized. The chain has TRBV7-3 and TRBJ1-3; 7 nucleotides agree with TRBD1. There are 15 residues in the CDR3. Germline V CDR1 and CDR2: SGHTA, FQGTGA. J gave up 2 bases and V 5 bases, and 6 bases lay outside the gene matches. The CDR3 DNA reads TGTGCCAGCAGCGTCGACAGGGCCCCTGGAAACACCATATATTTT. The encoded protein is CASSVDRAPGNTIYF.

This clone occurred a few times. The chain recombines TRBV5-4 with TRBJ1-5; the match to TRBD1 covers 8 bases. Germline V lookup: CDR1 SGHNT, CDR2 YYREEE (reference sequence). There are 15 residues in the CDR3. J was trimmed by 7 bases and V by 0 bases; bases with no gene match: 6. CDR3 DNA: TGTGCCAGCAGCTTGGCCGGGACAGGAGAACAGCCCCAGCATTTT. Encoded protein: CASSLAGTGEQPQHF.

This clone is medium-sized in the sample. The chain has TRBV9 and TRBJ2-3; 13 positions agree with TRBD2. Germline loops: CDR1 SGDLS, CDR2 YYNGEE. With V trimmed by 5 bases and J by 2 bases, 8 bases remained unmatched. This CDR3 comprises 17 residues. The CDR3 protein is CASSPPGLAGYTDTQYF. CDR3 DNA: TGTGCCAGCAGTCCGCCGGGACTAGCGGGGTACACAGATACGCAGTATTTT.

The gene calls are TRBV14 and TRBJ2-5; 13 bases match TRBD2. CDR1 is SGHDN, CDR2 FVKESK, per germline. The V and J ends lost 5 bases and 4 bases, in that order; junction bases with no gene match: 4. The CDR3 extends over 15 amino acids. CDR3 DNA sequence: TGTGCCAGCAGCAAGACTAGCGGGAGGTTAGAGACCCAGTACTTC. Its protein is CASSKTSGRLETQYF.

The V and J genes are TRBV27 and TRBJ1-1, with TRBD1 identical over 8 bases. Germline assignment: CDR1 MNHEY and CDR2 SMNVEV (reference sequence). The junction had 14 bases not matched to a gene; V was cut back by 5 bases and J by 3 bases. CDR3 length equals 17 residues. The CDR3 protein is CASSTQDRAGIDTEAFF. The DNA for the CDR3 is TGTGCCAGCAGTACACAGGACAGGGCGGGAATTGACACTGAAGCTTTCTTT.

J is TRBJ2-7 and V is TRBV6-1, with unresolved D. Germline CDR1 is MNHNS and CDR2 is SASEGT. Trimming left V 1 base short and J 2 bases short, with 6 bases between. This CDR3 has 13 amino acids. This CDR3 reads CASSEGLTYEQYF. CDR3 nucleotide sequence: TGTGCCAGCAGTGAAGGACTTACCTACGAGCAGTACTTC.

The chain links TRBV6-5 to TRBJ1-1, with D perhaps matching TRBD1 (5 bases). The germline CDR1 and CDR2 sequences are MNHEY and SVGAGI. This CDR3 contains 15 residues. V was pared by 2 bases and J by 5 bases, with 15 bases between. The DNA of the CDR3 is TGTGCCAGCAGTTACCTAGGGGAGGCGAAAACTGAAGCTTTCTTT. Protein product: CASSYLGEAKTEAFF.

The gene calls are TRBV4-1 and TRBJ2-7, with 9 bases identical to TRBD1. Germline CDR1 reads MGHRA; CDR2 reads YSYEKL. The V gene end was trimmed by 4 bases and the J gene end by 1 base; junction bases not matched to a gene: 5. The CDR3 length is 15 residues. CDR3 in amino acids: CASSPGTGSSYEQYF. The DNA of the CDR3 is TGCGCCAGCAGCCCCGGGACAGGGAGTTCCTACGAGCAGTACTTC.

The chain carries TRBV27 and TRBJ2-7; 9 positions match TRBD1. The V segment lost 2 bases and the J segment 7 bases; nucleotides outside the gene matches: 6. The CDR3 is made up of 14 amino acids. Germline CDR1 and CDR2: MNHEY and SMNVEV (reference sequence). CDR3 residues: CASSLKGQGLEQYF. The DNA of the CDR3 is TGTGCCAGCAGTTTAAAGGGACAGGGCCTTGAGCAGTACTTC.

By share, this clone counts as medium-sized. The chain has TRBV29-1 and TRBJ2-7; D is perhaps TRBD2 (5 bases). Trimming stripped 0 bases from V and 7 bases from J, with 7 bases between. Germline V CDR1 and CDR2: SQVTM, ANQGSEA. This CDR3 is built from 11 residues. The DNA for the CDR3 is TGCAGCGTTGAAGAAGGGAGAGAGCAGTACTTC. This translates into CSVEEGREQYF.

The CDR3 here is CAAQPTGDSNQPQHF. DNA for the CDR3: TGTGCCGCTCAACCCACAGGGGATAGCAATCAGCCCCAGCATTTT. The genes are TRBV6-1 and TRBJ1-5; 7 nucleotides line up with TRBD1. The CDR3 is 15 residues long. Germline CDR1 MNHNS, CDR2 SASEGT. Trimming cost V 11 bases and J 0 bases; bases outside gene matches: 10.

This clone counts as medium-sized (0.01 to 0.1%). V gene TRBV4-2 combines with J gene TRBJ1-5; D is ambiguous. The length of the CDR3 is 14 residues. Trimming took 0 bases from V and 3 from J, leaving 6 bases between them. The germline gives CDR1 LGHNA, CDR2 YNFKEQ. The CDR3, as DNA: TGTGCCAGCAGCCAAGAACAGTCCAATCAGCCCCAGCATTTT. Translated: CASSQEQSNQPQHF.

Worth noting for this clone: Other DNA sequences in this sample translate to the same CDR3. The CDR3 here is CASSSGGGHNEQFF. The CDR3 nucleotides are TGTGCCAGCAGCTCAGGCGGGGGGCACAATGAGCAGTTCTTC. The chain couples TRBV7-3 to TRBJ2-1, with 8 bases aligning to TRBD2. V lost 4 bases, J lost 5 bases, and 4 bases stayed unmatched. The CDR3 is made up of 14 amino acids. Germline values: CDR1 SGHTA, CDR2 FQGTGA.

This chain links TRBV9 with TRBJ2-5, with 11 nucleotides matching TRBD2. In germline, CDR1 is SGDLS, CDR2 YYNGEE. Germline trimming cut 4 bases from V and 4 bases from J; bases unmatched to any gene: 6. The CDR3 is 15 amino acids. The CDR3 DNA reads as TGTGCCAGCAGCTTTAGCGGGGGGGCCGCAGAGACCCAGTACTTC. It is translated as CASSFSGGAAETQYF. Variable domain in full (rest from reference TRBV9 and TRBJ2-5): DSGVTQTPKHLITATGQRVTLRCSPRSGDLSVYWYQQSLDQGLQFLIQYYNGEERAKGNILERFSAQQFPDLHSELNLSSLELGDSALYFCASSFSGGAAETQYFGPGTRLLVL.

This clone was recorded once. The V call is TRBV29-1, the J call TRBJ2-3; perhaps TRBD2 as D (5 bases). Germline V gene lookup returns CDR1 SQVTM and CDR2 ANQGSEA. Trimming shortened V by 1 base and J by 0 bases, and 11 bases separated the two germline ends. The CDR3 sequence is 15 residues long. CDR3 nucleotides: TGCAGCGTTGAAGGACAAAGCGGTAGCACAGATACGCAGTATTTT. It codes for CSVEGQSGSTDTQYF.

V gene TRBV2 combines with J gene TRBJ1-5; possibly TRBD1 for D (5 bases). Trimming shortened V by 6 bases and J by 5 bases, and 17 bases separated the two germline ends. Germline V lookup: CDR1 SNHLY, CDR2 FYNNEI. The CDR3 runs 15 residues. CDR3 nucleotides: TGTGCCAGCAGGCGGGGCTCGTCCATATATCAGCCCCAGCATTTT. Translation gives CASRRGSSIYQPQHF.

This chain connects TRBV7-9 to TRBJ2-2; D is possibly TRBD1 (7 bases). CDR1 and CDR2 (germline): SEHNR, FQNEAQ (reference sequence). With 5 bases removed from V and 3 bases from J, the gap between germline ends came to 13 bases. This CDR3 spans 15 amino acids. The CDR3 region is CASSGDREDTGELFF. The DNA for the CDR3 is TGTGCCAGCAGCGGAGACAGGGAGGACACCGGGGAGCTGTTTTTT.

V usage is TRBV7-6 and J usage is TRBJ2-1, with 7 bases matching TRBD2. The CDR3 spans 14 residues. The junction had 0 bases not matched to a gene; V was cut back by 2 bases and J by 2 bases. Germline CDR1 is SGHVS and CDR2 is FNYEAQ. As DNA, the CDR3 is TGTGCCAGCAGCTTAAGCGGGACCTACAATGAGCAGTTCTTC. Protein sequence: CASSLSGTYNEQFF.

The V and J genes are TRBV5-5 and TRBJ1-1; D unresolved. From germline, CDR1 is SGHKS and CDR2 YYEKEE (reference sequence). Trimming shortened V by 4 bases and J by 1 base, and 5 bases separated the two germline ends. The CDR3 is 12 residues long. CDR3 coding DNA: TGTGCCAGCAGCGCCGGGAACACTGAAGCTTTCTTT. It is translated as CASSAGNTEAFF.

This clone has only a few counts. The rearrangement uses TRBV6-5 and TRBJ1-3; D gene ambiguous. Looked up from germline, CDR1 is MNHEY and CDR2 is SVGAGI. CDR3 length: 15 residues. Trimming shortened V by 8 bases and J by 0 bases, and 14 bases separated the two germline ends. The CDR3 reads CASCAHGLSGNTIYF. CDR3 nucleotides: TGTGCCAGCTGCGCTCATGGGCTCTCTGGAAACACCATATATTTT.

The chain recombines TRBV28 with TRBJ2-1; 12 bases are a match to TRBD2. The germline gives CDR1 MDHEN, CDR2 SYDVKM. With V trimmed by 6 bases and J by 3 bases, 3 bases remained unmatched. This CDR3 spans 15 amino acids. CDR3 nucleotides: TGTGCCAGCAGCCGACTAGCGGGAGACTACAATGAGCAGTTCTTC. Translating gives CASSRLAGDYNEQFF.